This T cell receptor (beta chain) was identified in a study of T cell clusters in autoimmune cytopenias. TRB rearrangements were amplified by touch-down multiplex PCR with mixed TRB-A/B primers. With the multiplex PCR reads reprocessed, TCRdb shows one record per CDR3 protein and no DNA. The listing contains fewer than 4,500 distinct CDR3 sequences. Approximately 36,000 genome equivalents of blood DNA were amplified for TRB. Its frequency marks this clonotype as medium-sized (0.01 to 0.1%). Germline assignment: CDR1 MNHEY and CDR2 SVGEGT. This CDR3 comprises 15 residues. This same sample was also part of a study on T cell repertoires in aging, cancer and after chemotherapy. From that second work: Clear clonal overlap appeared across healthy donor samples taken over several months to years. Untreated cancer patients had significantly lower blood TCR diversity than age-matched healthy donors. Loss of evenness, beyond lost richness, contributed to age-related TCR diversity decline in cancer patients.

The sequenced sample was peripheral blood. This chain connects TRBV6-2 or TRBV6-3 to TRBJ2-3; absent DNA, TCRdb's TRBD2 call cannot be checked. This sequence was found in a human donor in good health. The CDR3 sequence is CASSLEGRVTDTQYF.